Each of the 29 T cell receptor beta chains below was sequenced from the same sample in a study of blood T cell repertoires in COVID-19. Generated by immunoSEQ multiplex PCR, the TCRdb table keeps only in-frame clones and is missing some. This table holds 250,000 to 300,000 clones, around 86% found once. The sample consisted of PBMCs or T cells enriched from blood (not recorded which). Receptors were obtained from a woman aged 40 to 50 who had recovered from COVID-19.

The rearrangement joins TRBV6-5 to TRBJ1-1, with D possibly TRBD1 on 5 matching bases. Trimming left V 6 bases short and J 3 bases short, with 17 bases between. Germline values: CDR1 MNHEY, CDR2 SVGAGI. The CDR3 runs to 15 residues. CDR3 in DNA: TGTGCCAGCAGCAAAGGGAGCGGGGGGGACACTGAAGCTTTCTTT. It codes for CASSKGSGGDTEAFF.

The chain combines TRBV5-6 with TRBJ2-6; D might be TRBD1 (5 bases). Trimming cost V 4 bases and J 1 base, with 21 bases left between them. This CDR3 has 19 residues. Germline V gene sequence: CDR1 SGHDT, CDR2 YYEEEE. DNA for the CDR3: TGTGCCAGCAGCCCGGCTAGGGCCAGGGATTATTCTGGGGCCAACGTCCTGACTTTC. Translating it yields CASSPARARDYSGANVLTF.

The chain employs TRBV7-2 and TRBJ2-7; D perhaps matches TRBD1 (5 bases). Trimming shortened V by 5 bases and J by 7 bases, and 15 bases separated the two germline ends. Germline V gene data show CDR1 as SGHTA and CDR2 as FQGNSA. This CDR3 has 13 amino acids. This CDR3 is CASSLPRVREQYF. The DNA of the CDR3 is TGTGCCAGCAGCCTTCCCAGGGTAAGAGAGCAGTACTTC. Full variable domain (outside the CDR3, taken from reference TRBV7-2 and TRBJ2-7): GAGVSQSPSNKVTEKGKDVELRCDPISGHTALYWYRQSLGQGLEFLIYFQGNSAPDKSGLPSDRFSAERTGGSVSTLTIQRTQQEDSAVYLCASSLPRVREQYFGPGTRLTVT.

The gene calls are TRBV19 and TRBJ2-1; 7 positions match TRBD2. From germline, CDR1 is LNHDA and CDR2 SQIVND (reference sequence). The CDR3 is made up of 14 amino acids. Trimming at V came to 5 bases and at J to 9 bases, leaving 10 bases not matched to a gene. In DNA form, the CDR3 reads TGTGCCAGTAGTCTTCGCGGGGGTCTGGGTGAGCAGTTCTTC. This sequence encodes CASSLRGGLGEQFF.

This chain links TRBV19 with TRBJ2-1; 7 positions match TRBD2. This CDR3 is built from 15 residues. Looked up from germline, CDR1 is LNHDA and CDR2 is SQIVND (reference sequence). The V segment lost 3 bases and the J segment 12 bases; nucleotides outside the gene matches: 14. CDR3: CASSIGEGNLLGQFF. The CDR3 DNA reads as TGTGCCAGTAGTATTGGGGAGGGAAATCTGCTGGGGCAGTTCTTC. Together with reference TRBV19 and TRBJ2-1, the CDR3 gives the full variable domain: DGGITQSPKYLFRKEGQNVTLSCEQNLNHDAMYWYRQDPGQGLRLIYYSQIVNDFQKGDIAEGYSVSREKKESFPLTVTSAQKNPTAFYLCASSIGEGNLLGQFFGPGTRLTVL.

The gene calls are TRBV25-1 and TRBJ2-5; 10 bases are a match to TRBD2. The CDR3 sequence is 15 residues long. Trimming took 4 bases from V and 5 from J; bases not matched to a gene: 7. CDR1 is MGHDK, CDR2 SYGVNS, per germline. CDR3 sequence reads: CASSAASGSWETQYF. The DNA of the CDR3 is TGTGCCAGCAGTGCGGCTAGCGGGAGTTGGGAGACCCAGTACTTC.

The chain uses TRBV11-3 and TRBJ2-1, with 14 bases lining up with TRBD2. The J segment lost 1 base and the V segment lost 5 bases, leaving 1 base of the junction unmatched. CDR3 length: 16 amino acids. Germline CDR1 and CDR2: SGHNT and YENEEA. The DNA for the CDR3 is TGTGCCAGCAGCGGGACTAGCGGGGGATCCTACAATGAGCAGTTCTTC. Amino acids: CASSGTSGGSYNEQFF.

This clone has just one count. The CDR3 reads CASEAQPNTEAFF. The CDR3 region has the DNA TGTGCCAGCGAAGCGCAGCCGAACACTGAAGCTTTCTTT. The V call is TRBV7-9, the J call TRBJ1-1; no firm D call. The ends were cut back, 8 bases at V and 1 base at J, with 11 bases in the middle. Germline CDR1 reads SEHNR; CDR2 reads FQNEAQ (reference sequence). The CDR3 has 13 residues.

This clone was counted only a few times. The chain joins TRBV2 to TRBJ2-3; D is possibly TRBD2 (6 bases). The CDR3 spans 16 residues. The germline V and J ends were trimmed by 3 bases and 0 bases, with 13 bases remaining between them. CDR1 is SNHLY, CDR2 FYNNEI, per germline. This CDR3 is CASSERGGASTDTQYF. The CDR3 DNA reads as TGTGCCAGCAGTGAGCGGGGCGGGGCTAGCACAGATACGCAGTATTTT.

This clone was detected only a few times. In DNA form, the CDR3 reads TGTGCCATCAGGACATTGACTAGTTCCGAGCAGTACTTC. Protein product: CAIRTLTSSEQYF. The chain uses TRBV10-3 and TRBJ2-7; D might be TRBD2 (6 bases). The CDR3 consists of 13 residues. Per germline, CDR1 ENHRY and CDR2 SYGVKD. V dropped 6 bases and J dropped 6 bases, with 15 bases sitting between them.

The CDR3 loop is CASSLLLTGERGGELFF. CDR3 sequence (DNA): TGTGCCAGCAGCTTACTACTTACAGGGGAAAGGGGCGGGGAGCTGTTTTTT. The rearrangement uses TRBV11-2 and TRBJ2-2; 7 positions agree with TRBD1. Germline values: CDR1 SGHAT, CDR2 FQNNGV. This CDR3 is built from 17 residues. The V and J ends lost 2 bases and 7 bases, in that order; junction bases with no gene match: 13. The complete variable domain, with remaining parts taken from reference TRBV11-2 and TRBJ2-2, reads EAGVAQSPRYKIIEKRQSVAFWCNPISGHATLYWYQQILGQGPKLLIQFQNNGVVDDSQLPKDRFSAERLKGVDSTLKIQPAKLEDSAVYLCASSLLLTGERGGELFFGEGSRLTVL.

The gene calls are TRBV5-1 and TRBJ1-1, with D perhaps matching TRBD1 (5 bases). The CDR3 is 17 amino acids. Trimming shortened V by 0 bases and J by 2 bases, and 17 bases separated the two germline ends. Germline-derived CDR1 and CDR2 are SGHRS and YFSETQ. The CDR3 here is CASSLEQGFFSNTEAFF. For the CDR3, the DNA is TGCGCCAGCAGCTTGGAGCAGGGATTCTTTTCCAACACTGAAGCTTTCTTT. Drawing the rest from reference TRBV5-1 and TRBJ1-1, the complete variable domain is KAGVTQTPRYLIKTRGQQVTLSCSPISGHRSVSWYQQTPGQGLQFLFEYFSETQRNKGNFPGRFSGRQFSNSRSEMNVSTLELGDSALYLCASSLEQGFFSNTEAFFGQGTRLTVV.

Of note for this clone: Other nucleotide sequences from this sample produce the same CDR3. The chain recombines TRBV11-2 with TRBJ1-2; D remains unclear. The V end lost 1 base, the J end lost 1 base, and 7 bases lay between the germline ends. Germline V gives CDR1 SGHAT, CDR2 FQNNGV. The CDR3 is 14 amino acids. CDR3 amino acids: CASSLGGGNYGYTF. The CDR3 DNA is TGTGCCAGCAGCTTAGGGGGAGGTAACTATGGCTACACCTTC.

The chain has TRBV5-5 and TRBJ1-1; D remains ambiguous. Trimming removed 0 bases at V and 2 bases at J, with 8 bases between. The germline V gene has CDR1 SGHKS and CDR2 YYEKEE (reference sequence). This CDR3 comprises 14 residues. In nucleotides, the CDR3 is TGTGCCAGCAGCTTGGGGCAGTCAAACACTGAAGCTTTCTTT. It encodes CASSLGQSNTEAFF.

This clone has a single count. The chain is built from TRBV19 and TRBJ1-6; D not certain. Germline V gene data show CDR1 as LNHDA and CDR2 as SQIVND (reference sequence). Trimming stripped 5 bases from V and 0 bases from J, with 5 bases between. The CDR3 sequence is 14 residues long. The CDR3 coding sequence is TGTGCCAGTAGTTCGAGCTCCTATAATTCACCCCTCCACTTT. Amino acids: CASSSSSYNSPLHF.

This clone was recorded only once. The chain employs TRBV19 and TRBJ2-2; D is uncertain. Germline lookup yields CDR1 LNHDA and CDR2 SQIVND (reference sequence). Trimming took off 6 bases at V and 2 bases at J, with 16 bases between the two ends. The CDR3 has 16 amino acids. CDR3 nucleotide sequence: TGTGCCAGTAGATCGGTGACGACAACTAACACCGGGGAGCTGTTTTTT. Translation: CASRSVTTTNTGELFF. The full variable domain, rest sourced from reference TRBV19 and TRBJ2-2, is DGGITQSPKYLFRKEGQNVTLSCEQNLNHDAMYWYRQDPGQGLRLIYYSQIVNDFQKGDIAEGYSVSREKKESFPLTVTSAQKNPTAFYLCASRSVTTTNTGELFFGEGSRLTVL.

The rearrangement joins TRBV24-1 to TRBJ1-2; D remains ambiguous. This CDR3 is 15 amino acids long. Deletions cut 4 bases from V and 6 bases from J, with 17 bases between. CDR1 and CDR2 from the germline V gene are KGHDR and SFDVKD. The CDR3 nucleotides read TGTGCCACCAGTGACCCAGGAACGCCCCAAGATGGCTACACCTTC. It is translated as CATSDPGTPQDGYTF.

The table lists this clone with a count of one. The rearrangement uses TRBV7-9 and TRBJ2-7; the match to TRBD2 covers 11 bases. The CDR3 covers 14 residues. The ends lost 4 bases at V and 9 bases at J; junction bases unmatched: 8. Per the germline V gene, CDR1 is SEHNR and CDR2 is FQNEAQ (reference sequence). The CDR3 bases are TGTGCCAGCAGCTGGGGGACTAGCGGCTCAGGGCAGTACTTC. As protein: CASSWGTSGSGQYF.

V usage is TRBV2 and J usage is TRBJ2-3, with a possible D match to TRBD2 (5 bases). From germline, CDR1 is SNHLY and CDR2 FYNNEI. V lost 7 bases to trimming and J lost 6 bases, with 11 bases between them. The CDR3 totals 12 residues. The CDR3: CASTMRADTQYF. CDR3 nucleotides: TGTGCCAGCACAATGAGGGCGGATACGCAGTATTTT. The whole variable domain, remainder taken from reference TRBV2 and TRBJ2-3, is EPEVTQTPSHQVTQMGQEVILRCVPISNHLYFYWYRQILGQKVEFLVSFYNNEISEKSEIFDDQFSVERPDGSNFTLKIRSTKLEDSAMYFCASTMRADTQYFGPGTRLTVL.

V is TRBV28 and J is TRBJ1-5, with D unclear. V lost 8 bases and J 1 base, leaving 12 bases between the germline ends. The CDR3 has 14 residues. The germline V gene encodes CDR1 MDHEN and CDR2 SYDVKM. This CDR3 reads CASLLTGSNQPQHF. The CDR3 bases are TGTGCCAGCCTGCTGACGGGAAGCAATCAGCCCCAGCATTTT.

The rearrangement joins TRBV2 to TRBJ1-4, with D uncertain. V lost 1 base to trimming and J lost 10 bases, with 4 bases between them. Germline V gene sequence: CDR1 SNHLY, CDR2 FYNNEI. The CDR3 has 11 residues. CDR3 loop: CASSEDGKLFF. DNA of the CDR3: TGTGCCAGCAGTGAAGACGGAAAACTGTTTTTT.

Only a few counts were recorded for this clone. This sequence joins TRBV5-1 and TRBJ1-2; 10 nucleotides align to TRBD1. This CDR3 is built from 13 residues. Germline V CDR1 and CDR2: SGHRS, YFSETQ. V gave up 4 bases and J gave up 8 bases; unmatched junction bases: 5. The CDR3: CASSVGQGEGYTF. The CDR3 bases are TGCGCCAGCAGCGTCGGACAGGGGGAAGGCTACACCTTC.

The rearrangement links TRBV19 to TRBJ1-3, with D possibly matching TRBD1 (5 bases). V lost 4 bases, J lost 1 base, and 8 bases lay in between. CDR3 length equals 14 residues. Per the germline V gene, CDR1 is LNHDA and CDR2 is SQIVND (reference sequence). This CDR3 reads CASSNGGSGNTIYF. The CDR3 DNA sequence: TGTGCCAGTAGTAACGGGGGTTCTGGAAACACCATATATTTT.

This chain links TRBV7-6 with TRBJ2-5; D is undetermined. The germline CDR1 and CDR2 sequences are SGHVS and FNYEAQ. Trimming stripped 8 bases from V and 2 bases from J, with 9 bases between. This CDR3 contains 12 residues. CDR3 sequence reads: CASSSHQETQYF. CDR3 sequence (DNA): TGTGCCAGCTCGAGTCATCAAGAGACCCAGTACTTC.

The chain employs TRBV7-8 and TRBJ1-5, with a tentative D call TRBD1 (6 bases). CDR3 length: 15 residues. V dropped 4 bases and J dropped 2 bases, with 12 bases sitting between them. From germline, CDR1 is SGHVS and CDR2 FQNEAQ. The CDR3 DNA reads as TGTGCCAGCAGCTCACAGGGTGAAGGCAATCAGCCCCAGCATTTT. Its translation is CASSSQGEGNQPQHF.

This clone was observed at least ten times. This chain connects TRBV6-1 to TRBJ1-4; no definite D call. V was trimmed by 3 bases and J by 9 bases, leaving 14 bases between them. Germline lookup yields CDR1 MNHNS and CDR2 SASEGT. CDR3 length: 14 residues. The CDR3 DNA reads TGTGCCAGCAGTGATGAGACCGGGAGTAAAAAACTGTTTTTT. Residues: CASSDETGSKKLFF.

J is TRBJ2-1 and V is TRBV30; the D is unclear. CDR1 GTSNPN and CDR2 SVGIG come from the germline V gene (reference sequence). V shed 5 bases and J shed 10 bases, with 9 bases lying between them. The CDR3 is 10 amino acids. In DNA, the CDR3 is TGTGCCTGGGACTCAAGAGAGCAGTTCTTC. It specifies CAWDSREQFF.

V is TRBV2 and J is TRBJ2-7, with 10 bases lining up with TRBD1. The CDR3 length is 13 residues. Germline V CDR1 and CDR2: SNHLY, FYNNEI. J gave up 5 bases and V 6 bases, and 4 bases lay outside the gene matches. The CDR3 DNA sequence: TGTGCCAGCAGGAAAGACAGGGGGCACGAGCAGTACTTC. It is translated as CASRKDRGHEQYF. Drawing the rest from reference TRBV2 and TRBJ2-7, the complete variable domain is EPEVTQTPSHQVTQMGQEVILRCVPISNHLYFYWYRQILGQKVEFLVSFYNNEISEKSEIFDDQFSVERPDGSNFTLKIRSTKLEDSAMYFCASRKDRGHEQYFGPGTRLTVT.

This chain joins TRBV6-1 and TRBJ1-6; D is unclear. Germline V gene sequence: CDR1 MNHNS, CDR2 SASEGT. Trimming took 1 base from V and 5 from J, leaving 15 bases between them. The CDR3 has 17 residues. The CDR3 sequence: CASSEEGWRSHNSPLHF. CDR3 coding DNA: TGTGCCAGCAGTGAAGAAGGTTGGCGGAGTCATAATTCACCCCTCCACTTT.